The 6 T cell receptor beta chains below were found in one sample sequenced in a study of cytomegalovirus exposure and HLA in healthy donors. 60 Vbeta and 13 Jbeta primers were used in PCR. Assay: immunoSEQ multiplex PCR; the TCRdb copy retains only in-frame clones and omits some. The sample lists roughly 100,000 clones, 79% occurring once. The source material was PBMCs. All receptors come from a man aged 50 or older in good health and CMV-seropositive.

This clone has just a few counts. This CDR3 is CASSPGTFYEQYF. The CDR3 region has the DNA TGTGCCAGCTCACCCGGGACTTTCTACGAGCAGTACTTC. The chain joins TRBV18 to TRBJ2-7; maybe TRBD2 (6 bases). Germline lookup yields CDR1 KGHSH and CDR2 LQKENI. This CDR3 comprises 13 residues. The ends were cut back, 3 bases at V and 3 bases at J, with 9 bases in the middle.

The V call is TRBV7-2, the J call TRBJ2-2; TRBD1 matches at 11 bases. Germline V gene data show CDR1 as SGHTA and CDR2 as FQGNSA. V dropped 5 bases and J dropped 7; count of bases not matched to a gene: 12. The length of the CDR3 is 17 residues. The CDR3 loop is CASSQGLGQGAVGELFF. The CDR3 DNA follows: TGTGCCAGCAGCCAGGGTCTCGGACAGGGGGCGGTCGGGGAGCTGTTTTTT.

The chain carries TRBV28 and TRBJ2-3; weak D call: TRBD2 (5 bases). The CDR3 contains 14 residues. The V gene lost 3 bases and the J gene lost 6 bases, with 13 bases spanning the gap. Germline lookup yields CDR1 MDHEN and CDR2 SYDVKM. This CDR3 reads CASSLTGWEDTQYF. The DNA for the CDR3 is TGTGCCAGCAGTTTGACCGGGTGGGAGGATACGCAGTATTTT.

The CDR3 is CASSPRPGLAGFGSYNEQFF. In DNA, the CDR3 is TGTGCCAGCAGCCCCCGACCGGGACTAGCGGGATTTGGGTCCTACAATGAGCAGTTCTTC. The chain links TRBV7-7 to TRBJ2-1; 13 positions match TRBD2. CDR1 is SSHAT and CDR2 is FNYEAQ in the germline V gene (reference sequence). The V segment lost 5 bases and the J segment 1 base; nucleotides outside the gene matches: 14. CDR3 length: 20 residues.

V gene TRBV28 combines with J gene TRBJ2-1, with 8 bases lining up with TRBD2. Germline CDR1 reads MDHEN; CDR2 reads SYDVKM. The CDR3 is 16 residues long. The J segment lost 3 bases and the V segment lost 1 base, leaving 5 bases of the junction unmatched. CDR3 amino acids: CASSLFTSGVYNEQFF. CDR3 nucleotide sequence: TGTGCCAGCAGTTTATTCACTAGCGGCGTCTACAATGAGCAGTTCTTC. The full variable domain, in which reference TRBV28 and TRBJ2-1 provide the parts outside the CDR3, is DVKVTQSSRYLVKRTGEKVFLECVQDMDHENMFWYRQDPGLGLRLIYFSYDVKMKEKGDIPEGYSVSREKKERFSLILESASTNQTSMYLCASSLFTSGVYNEQFFGPGTRLTVL.

The chain couples TRBV10-3 to TRBJ1-2; 10 nucleotides align to TRBD1. The CDR3 totals 16 residues. The germline V gene has CDR1 ENHRY and CDR2 SYGVKD. Trimming took 2 bases from V and 4 from J; bases not matched to a gene: 7. CDR3 nucleotide sequence: TGTGCCATCAGTGAGACCGGACAGGGGGGAAGCTATGGCTACACCTTC. This gives the protein CAISETGQGGSYGYTF.